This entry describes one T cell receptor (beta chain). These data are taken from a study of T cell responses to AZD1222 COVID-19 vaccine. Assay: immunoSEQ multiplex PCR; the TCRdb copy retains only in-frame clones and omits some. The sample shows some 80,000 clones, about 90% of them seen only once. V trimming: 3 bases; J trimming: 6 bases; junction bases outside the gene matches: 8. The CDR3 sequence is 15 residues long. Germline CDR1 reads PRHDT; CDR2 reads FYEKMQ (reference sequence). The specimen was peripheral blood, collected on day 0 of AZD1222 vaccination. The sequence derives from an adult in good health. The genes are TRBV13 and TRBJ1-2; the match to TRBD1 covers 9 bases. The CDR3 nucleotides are TGTGCCAGCAGCTTCGGTTTGACAGGGGGGGATGGCTACACCTTC. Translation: CASSFGLTGGDGYTF.